One sample yielded the 32 T cell receptor beta chains listed below, sequenced in a study of shared clonotypes between healthy human individuals. TCRdb's table, derived via immunoSEQ multiplex PCR, lists solely in-frame clones and lacks some. The sample lists hundreds of thousands of clones; around 96% were seen once. Sequenced material: naive CD4+ T cells sorted from blood. Stated subset: CD45RA+ positively selected. Receptors were obtained from a woman aged 25-40 years in good health.

This clone has only a few counts. The chain combines TRBV20-1 with TRBJ2-5; D is unresolved. CDR3 size: 10 residues. Germline V gene sequence: CDR1 DFQATT, CDR2 SNEGSKA (reference sequence). Between the trimmed V and J ends, which lost 5 bases and 5 bases, there was a span of 6 bases. In DNA form, the CDR3 reads TGCAGTGCTGGCCGGGAGACCCAGTACTTC. This encodes CSAGRETQYF.

The CDR3 reads CASSSTGNSYEQYF. CDR3 DNA sequence: TGTGCCAGCAGCTCGACAGGGAACTCCTACGAGCAGTACTTC. The chain combines TRBV7-2 with TRBJ2-5; 7 bases agree with TRBD1. Judging by the DNA end, TRBJ2-7 fits better; the J call may be wrong. Germline V gene lookup returns CDR1 SGHTA and CDR2 FQGNSA. The CDR3 length is 14 residues.

This clone was recorded only once. The rearrangement uses TRBV5-1 and TRBJ2-1, with TRBD2 matching 9 bases. Germline V lookup: CDR1 SGHRS, CDR2 YFSETQ. This CDR3 has 13 residues. Trimming cost V 0 bases and J 9 bases; bases outside gene matches: 1. The CDR3 loop reads CASSLGLAVEQFF. The CDR3 DNA follows: TGCGCCAGCAGCTTGGGACTAGCGGTTGAGCAGTTCTTC. The full variable domain, rest sourced from reference TRBV5-1 and TRBJ2-1, is KAGVTQTPRYLIKTRGQQVTLSCSPISGHRSVSWYQQTPGQGLQFLFEYFSETQRNKGNFPGRFSGRQFSNSRSEMNVSTLELGDSALYLCASSLGLAVEQFFGPGTRLTVL.

The V and J genes are TRBV27 and TRBJ2-1, with 9 bases identical to TRBD2. The germline gives CDR1 MNHEY, CDR2 SMNVEV (reference sequence). The length of the CDR3 is 18 residues. V lost 4 bases to trimming and J lost 5 bases; unmatched junction nucleotides: 15. The CDR3 loop is CASSWVARASGNNNEQFF. For the CDR3, the DNA is TGTGCCAGCAGTTGGGTAGCGCGGGCTAGCGGGAACAACAATGAGCAGTTCTTC.

The gene calls are TRBV6-1 and TRBJ1-1; D unclear. The CDR3 is 13 amino acids. V gave up 7 bases and J gave up 5 bases, with 14 bases separating them. CDR1 MNHNS and CDR2 SASEGT come from the germline V gene. The CDR3 DNA reads as TGTGCCAGCACCGAGGGAGGCGCTACTGAAGCTTTCTTT. Translated, it gives CASTEGGATEAFF.

The V gene is TRBV5-1, the J gene TRBJ1-3, with TRBD1 identical over 8 bases. Germline V gene lookup returns CDR1 SGHRS and CDR2 YFSETQ. The V gene end was trimmed by 5 bases and the J gene end by 2 bases; junction bases not matched to a gene: 6. The CDR3 runs to 15 residues. The CDR3 DNA sequence: TGCGCCAGCAGGCGAGAGACAGGGGCTGGAAACACCATATATTTT. Its protein is CASRRETGAGNTIYF.

The chain employs TRBV10-1 and TRBJ2-3, with D unresolved. There are 15 residues in the CDR3. Germline lookup yields CDR1 WNHNN and CDR2 SYGVQD (reference sequence). V lost 3 bases, J lost 0 bases, and 10 bases lay in between. In DNA, the CDR3 is TGCGCCAGCAGTGAATTGCGAGGAAGCACAGATACGCAGTATTTT. As protein: CASSELRGSTDTQYF.

The CDR3 spells CASSPDSVPYEQYF. CDR3 nucleotide sequence: TGTGCCAGCAGCCCCGATTCAGTGCCCTACGAGCAGTACTTC. This chain links TRBV7-3 with TRBJ2-7; D is unclear. The length of the CDR3 is 14 residues. The V and J ends lost 5 bases and 2 bases respectively, with 13 bases between them. The germline CDR1 and CDR2 sequences are SGHTA and FQGTGA.

The J gene is TRBJ2-1, the V gene TRBV29-1; D is possibly TRBD2 (5 bases). Germline CDR1 reads SQVTM; CDR2 reads ANQGSEA. CDR3 size: 14 residues. Between the trimmed V and J ends, which lost 4 bases and 9 bases, there was a span of 19 bases. The CDR3 here is CSVAMFPFRGEQFF. As DNA, the CDR3 is TGCAGCGTTGCTATGTTTCCCTTTCGGGGTGAGCAGTTCTTC.

The CDR3 reads CASSLRVVGEQYF. DNA for the CDR3: TGTGCCAGCAGCTTAAGAGTGGTCGGCGAGCAGTACTTC. The chain joins TRBV11-2 to TRBJ2-5; no clear D. The J call is doubtful: the DNA matches TRBJ2-7 better. Looked up from germline, CDR1 is SGHAT and CDR2 is FQNNGV. CDR3 size: 13 residues.

The chain is built from TRBV4-1 and TRBJ1-4, with D uncertain. The V end was cut by 2 bases, the J end by 6 bases, with 19 bases between. The CDR3 runs 17 residues. Germline CDR1 reads MGHRA; CDR2 reads YSYEKL. CDR3 residues: CASSQQSGGSSYEKLFF. CDR3 DNA sequence: TGCGCCAGCAGCCAACAAAGTGGAGGTTCTTCGTATGAAAAACTGTTTTTT.

The CDR3 nucleotides are TGTGCCAGCACGTCAGGGGGCCGGAACACTGAAGCTTTCTTT. This encodes CASTSGGRNTEAFF. This chain joins TRBV19 and TRBJ1-1; 8 positions match TRBD1. Germline-derived CDR1 and CDR2 are LNHDA and SQIVND (reference sequence). The J segment lost 1 base and the V segment lost 9 bases, leaving 7 bases of the junction unmatched. This CDR3 has 14 amino acids.

The chain combines TRBV29-1 with TRBJ1-6; maybe TRBD1 (6 bases). This CDR3 comprises 13 residues. Germline V gene data show CDR1 as SQVTM and CDR2 as ANQGSEA. Trimming took 6 bases from V and 7 from J, leaving 13 bases between them. CDR3 region: CSVCTGKNSPLHF. The DNA of the CDR3 is TGCAGCGTGTGCACAGGGAAGAATTCACCCCTCCACTTT. Full variable domain (missing parts from reference TRBV29-1 and TRBJ1-6): SAVISQKPSRDICQRGTSLTIQCQVDSQVTMMFWYRQQPGQSLTLIATANQGSEATYESGFVIDKFPISRPNLTFSTLTVSNMSPEDSSIYLCSVCTGKNSPLHFGNGTRLTVT.

The V call is TRBV28, the J call TRBJ2-7; 10 bases are a match to TRBD2. The V gene end was trimmed by 8 bases and the J gene end by 7 bases; junction bases not matched to a gene: 8. CDR3 size: 13 residues. The germline gives CDR1 MDHEN, CDR2 SYDVKM. CDR3 coding DNA: TGTGCCAGCGGAGAAGCGGGAGGGAAAGAGCAGTACTTC. Its protein is CASGEAGGKEQYF.

The V gene is TRBV29-1, the J gene TRBJ2-2; D is perhaps TRBD2 (5 bases). The germline V and J ends were trimmed by 6 bases and 6 bases, with 14 bases remaining between them. The CDR3 sequence is 13 residues long. Germline V lookup: CDR1 SQVTM, CDR2 ANQGSEA. The CDR3 DNA reads TGCAGCGTCAAAGCGCGGGCAGCCGGGGAGCTGTTTTTT. Translation gives CSVKARAAGELFF.

This chain connects TRBV7-2 to TRBJ2-7; 10 bases map to TRBD2. J gave up 13 bases and V 6 bases, and 12 bases lay outside the gene matches. Germline CDR1 and CDR2: SGHTA and FQGNSA. The CDR3 has 13 residues. The CDR3 DNA follows: TGTGCCAGCAGTGAGACCCCTAGCGGGAGCACCTACTTC. Translation gives CASSETPSGSTYF.

As DNA, the CDR3 is TGTGCCAGTAGGGGACTTGGCTACGAGCAGTACTTC. As protein: CASRGLGYEQYF. The chain couples TRBV19 to TRBJ2-7; TRBD2 is a possible D gene (6 bases). Trimming left V 6 bases short and J 3 bases short, with 9 bases between. In germline, CDR1 is LNHDA, CDR2 SQIVND (reference sequence). The CDR3 spans 12 residues. The full variable domain, completed using reference TRBV19 and TRBJ2-7, is DGGITQSPKYLFRKEGQNVTLSCEQNLNHDAMYWYRQDPGQGLRLIYYSQIVNDFQKGDIAEGYSVSREKKESFPLTVTSAQKNPTAFYLCASRGLGYEQYFGPGTRLTVT.

The gene calls are TRBV19 and TRBJ2-1, with a weak D call TRBD1 (6 bases). The CDR3 is 15 residues long. CDR1 and CDR2 from the germline V gene are LNHDA and SQIVND (reference sequence). Trimming left V 5 bases short and J 4 bases short, with 15 bases between. The CDR3 spells CASSPWGQGYNEQFF. The CDR3 DNA follows: TGTGCCAGTAGTCCCTGGGGGCAGGGGTACAATGAGCAGTTCTTC.

The chain employs TRBV9 and TRBJ2-7; D ambiguous. The CDR3 is made up of 13 amino acids. The V end was cut by 4 bases, the J end by 3 bases, with 11 bases between. Germline V gene sequence: CDR1 SGDLS, CDR2 YYNGEE. The CDR3 DNA sequence: TGTGCCAGCAGCTCGGATGTGGGCTACGAGCAGTACTTC. Protein sequence: CASSSDVGYEQYF.

J is TRBJ2-7 and V is TRBV4-2; TRBD2 agrees at 12 bases. Trimming removed 3 bases from V and 5 bases from J; junction bases left unmatched: 11. This CDR3 spans 17 amino acids. Germline CDR1 and CDR2: LGHNA and YNFKEQ. CDR3 nucleotides: TGTGCCAGCAGCCAGGCTATGACTAGCGGGAGTATCCACGAGCAGTACTTC. Amino acids: CASSQAMTSGSIHEQYF.

This clone has a single count. This same CDR3 is encoded by further DNA sequences in the sample. J is TRBJ1-3 and V is TRBV5-1, with TRBD1 identical over 7 bases. Germline values: CDR1 SGHRS, CDR2 YFSETQ. CDR3 length: 14 amino acids. The V gene end was trimmed by 3 bases and the J gene end by 3 bases; junction bases not matched to a gene: 3. The DNA of the CDR3 is TGCGCCAGCAGCTCTGGGACAGTTGGAAACACCATATATTTT. It codes for CASSSGTVGNTIYF.

The chain links TRBV27 to TRBJ1-2; the D gene is possibly TRBD1 (6 bases). The CDR3 sequence is 13 residues long. The germline V and J ends were trimmed by 5 bases and 1 base, with 8 bases remaining between them. Germline V lookup: CDR1 MNHEY, CDR2 SMNVEV (reference sequence). The CDR3 region is CASSTGLNYGYTF. The CDR3 nucleotides are TGTGCCAGCAGTACAGGGCTTAACTATGGCTACACCTTC.

This chain joins TRBV4-1 and TRBJ2-1; 8 bases are shared with TRBD2. V was pared by 4 bases and J by 1 base, with 9 bases of the junction left unmatched. Germline V CDR1 and CDR2: MGHRA, YSYEKL. This CDR3 spans 17 amino acids. CDR3 region: CASSPNPGRVSYNEQFF. The CDR3 bases are TGCGCCAGCAGCCCGAATCCCGGGAGGGTATCCTACAATGAGCAGTTCTTC.

The chain has TRBV28 and TRBJ2-5; D not resolved. The J call may be wrong; the DNA end is better matched by TRBJ2-7. In germline, CDR1 is MDHEN, CDR2 SYDVKM. There are 14 residues in the CDR3. CDR3 nucleotide sequence: TGTGCCAGCAGTCCCCCCTCTAGCTCCTACGAGCAGTACTTC. This codes for CASSPPSSSYEQYF.

The chain employs TRBV28 and TRBJ1-2; D is undetermined. Germline lookup yields CDR1 MDHEN and CDR2 SYDVKM. This CDR3 comprises 15 residues. V was cut by 1 base and J by 3 bases, with 12 bases left in between. In DNA form, the CDR3 reads TGTGCCAGCAGTTTATTAGGCAGCGGGGACTATGGCTACACCTTC. As protein: CASSLLGSGDYGYTF.

This sequence joins TRBV5-4 and TRBJ2-3; 14 nucleotides agree with TRBD2. V shed 4 bases, J shed 5 bases, and the junction held 3 bases outside the gene matches. Germline V CDR1 and CDR2: SGHNT, YYREEE (reference sequence). The CDR3 runs to 15 residues. The CDR3 DNA sequence: TGTGCCAGCAGCGTGGGACTAGCGGGAGTAGATACGCAGTATTTT. Its translation: CASSVGLAGVDTQYF.

J is TRBJ2-3 and V is TRBV7-2, with D unresolved. The V gene's germline CDR1 is SGHTA and CDR2 FQGNSA. The ends were cut back, 0 bases at V and 0 bases at J, with 7 bases in the middle. The CDR3 length is 15 residues. The CDR3 DNA sequence: TGTGCCAGCAGCTTAGCGGTCCTCAGCACAGATACGCAGTATTTT. Residues: CASSLAVLSTDTQYF.

This sequence joins TRBV4-2 and TRBJ2-5; D is undetermined. The V end was cut by 1 base, the J end by 2 bases, with 14 bases between. The CDR3 is made up of 16 amino acids. Germline V gives CDR1 LGHNA, CDR2 YNFKEQ. The CDR3 nucleotides are TGTGCCAGCAGCCAAGGTATCGGAGCGCTGCAAGAGACCCAGTACTTC. Residues: CASSQGIGALQETQYF.

As DNA, the CDR3 is TGTGCCAGTAGTATGCGTCAGGGGCTGGATGGCTACACCTTC. Amino acids: CASSMRQGLDGYTF. The chain recombines TRBV19 with TRBJ1-2, with D perhaps TRBD1 (6 bases). The V end lost 3 bases, the J end lost 6 bases, and 14 bases lay between the germline ends. The CDR3 spans 14 residues. Germline CDR1 reads LNHDA; CDR2 reads SQIVND (reference sequence). The entire variable domain, with the rest obtained from reference TRBV19 and TRBJ1-2, is as follows: DGGITQSPKYLFRKEGQNVTLSCEQNLNHDAMYWYRQDPGQGLRLIYYSQIVNDFQKGDIAEGYSVSREKKESFPLTVTSAQKNPTAFYLCASSMRQGLDGYTFGSGTRLTVV.

This chain uses TRBV7-7 with TRBJ2-3; D unresolved. The germline CDR1 and CDR2 sequences are SSHAT and FNYEAQ (reference sequence). CDR3 length equals 13 residues. V lost 5 bases to trimming and J lost 4 bases, with 10 bases between them. CDR3 sequence: CASSPYRADTQYF. CDR3 sequence (DNA): TGTGCCAGCAGCCCCTACAGAGCAGATACGCAGTATTTT.

The DNA of the CDR3 is TGCGCCAGCAGCTTGGGACAGGTAACCGAAAAACTGTTTTTT. It encodes CASSLGQVTEKLFF. The rearrangement uses TRBV5-1 and TRBJ1-4; D is possibly TRBD1 (6 bases). This CDR3 comprises 14 residues. Trimming removed 0 bases from V and 8 bases from J, with 11 bases in between. CDR1 SGHRS and CDR2 YFSETQ come from the germline V gene.

The CDR3 here is CASSPLGGEQYF. The CDR3, as DNA: TGTGCCAGTAGTCCTCTTGGCGGCGAGCAGTACTTC. The genes are TRBV19 and TRBJ2-7; D unclear. The V end was cut by 5 bases, the J end by 6 bases, with 11 bases between. The CDR3 runs to 12 residues. CDR1 and CDR2 from the germline V gene are LNHDA and SQIVND (reference sequence).